This T cell receptor (beta chain) was recorded in a study of CD8+ T cells in alopecia areata. Study in general: A 6-month period off drug followed tofacitinib, which lasted 6 to 18 months.

Isolated RNA was reverse transcribed into cDNA used as the sequencing template. The data were produced by immunoSEQ multiplex PCR, yet TCRdb's version contains in-frame clones alone and is incomplete. The table shows about 76,000 clones, with around 60% occurring only once. The treatment: oral pan-JAK inhibitor, 5-10 mg twice daily. Obtained from alopecia areata patients were lesional scalp punch biopsies along with peripheral blood. Separation by sorting yielded CD4+ and CD8+ T cells from PBMCs. In the case of this clone: Within the sample, other DNA sequences also encode this same CDR3.

Germline V gives CDR1 MNHEY, CDR2 SMNVEV (reference sequence). The V and J ends lost 2 bases and 3 bases respectively, with 5 bases between them. The CDR3 consists of 12 residues. The sequencing used CD8+ T cells sorted from blood, collected at week 24, from a patient treated with tofacitinib. The chain uses TRBV27 and TRBJ2-7, with D tentatively TRBD2 (5 bases). This clonotype originated in a human donor with alopecia areata. The CDR3, as DNA: TGTGCCAGCAGTTTAAGCGGCTACGAGCAGTACTTC. Its protein is CASSLSGYEQYF.